The rows below give T cell receptor beta chains drawn from one sample of a study of monozygotic twins with inflammatory bowel disease. TCRdb re-called the 5' RACE reads, yielding one record per CDR3 amino acid sequence without DNA. In all, the sample yields around 150,000 distinct CDR3 sequences. The specimen was blood. The receptors were gathered from a human donor with ulcerative colitis or Crohn's disease, or a healthy co-twin of an affected twin (not recorded which). The CDR3 runs from the conserved cysteine through the conserved F or W. The order of the fields is V gene, CDR3 length, J gene, CDR3 protein.

v_call: TRBV5-6
cdr3_length: 14
j_call: TRBJ2-3
cdr3_aa: CASSLATGTDTQYF

v_call: TRBV29-1
cdr3_length: 13
j_call: TRBJ1-1
cdr3_aa: CSVVQSEGTEAFF

v_call: TRBV4-1
cdr3_length: 15
j_call: TRBJ2-1
cdr3_aa: CASSQRTSGRSEQFF

v_call: TRBV27
cdr3_length: 15
j_call: TRBJ2-2
cdr3_aa: CASAKRTGITGELFF

v_call: TRBV12-3/TRBV12-4
cdr3_length: 13
j_call: TRBJ1-5
cdr3_aa: CASRLDSNQPQHF

v_call: TRBV5-1
cdr3_length: 15
j_call: TRBJ2-1
cdr3_aa: CASSSFGGRNNEQFF

v_call: TRBV10-1
cdr3_length: 17
j_call: TRBJ2-2
cdr3_aa: CASSDGFVQQNTGELFF

v_call: TRBV6-2/TRBV6-3
cdr3_length: 13
j_call: TRBJ2-2
cdr3_aa: CASSQTHTGELFF

v_call: TRBV10-2
cdr3_length: 14
j_call: TRBJ2-2
cdr3_aa: CASSGTSVTGELFF

v_call: TRBV6-1
cdr3_length: 14
j_call: TRBJ2-7
cdr3_aa: CASSLGTFGGEQYF

v_call: TRBV20-1
cdr3_length: 19
j_call: TRBJ2-2
cdr3_aa: CSARDSWAAGGSNTGELFF

v_call: TRBV7-9
cdr3_length: 15
j_call: TRBJ2-1
cdr3_aa: CASSLTSGVYNEQFF

v_call: TRBV6-5
cdr3_length: 15
j_call: TRBJ2-7
cdr3_aa: CASSYSGHPVIEQYF

v_call: TRBV12-3/TRBV12-4
cdr3_length: 12
j_call: TRBJ1-2
cdr3_aa: CASSLASAGYTF

v_call: TRBV4-2
cdr3_length: 13
j_call: TRBJ2-5
cdr3_aa: CASSQQGSETQYF

v_call: TRBV10-3
cdr3_length: 12
j_call: TRBJ2-7
cdr3_aa: CAISEISHEQYF